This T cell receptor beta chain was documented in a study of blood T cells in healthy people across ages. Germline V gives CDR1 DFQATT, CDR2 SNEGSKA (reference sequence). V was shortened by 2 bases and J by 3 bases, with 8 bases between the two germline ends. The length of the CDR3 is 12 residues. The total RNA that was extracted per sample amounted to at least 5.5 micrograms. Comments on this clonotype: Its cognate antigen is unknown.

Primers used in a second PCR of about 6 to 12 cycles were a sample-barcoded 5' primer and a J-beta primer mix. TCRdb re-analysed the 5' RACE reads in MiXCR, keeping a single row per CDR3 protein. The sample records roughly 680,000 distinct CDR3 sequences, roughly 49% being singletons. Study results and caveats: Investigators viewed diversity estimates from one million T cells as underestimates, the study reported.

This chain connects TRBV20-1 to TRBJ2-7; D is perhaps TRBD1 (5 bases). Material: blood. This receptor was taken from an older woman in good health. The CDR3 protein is CSARKQVYEQYF. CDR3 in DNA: TGCAGTGCTAGAAAACAGGTCTACGAGCAGTACTTC.